This T cell receptor beta chain was found in a study of T cell repertoires in cytomegalovirus infection. Background on the study: Researchers turned to recently identified HLA-C-restricted CMV epitopes as well as well-studied HLA-B-restricted ones. CMV infection plus the matching HLA type was flagged by public TCR beta signatures. General observations from the study: There were HLA-C-restricted CMV-specific TCR beta clonotypes dominating the ex vivo response.

MiXCR, run by TCRdb on the reads, gives a single entry per CDR3 protein. The sample lists roughly 27,000 distinct CDR3 sequences, around 19% occurring once. This clonotype came up a few times. The antigen remains undetermined. This CDR3 region has 15 residues. V was clipped by 5 bases and J by 2 bases, with 18 bases between them. Germline CDR1 DFQATT, CDR2 SNEGSKA (reference sequence). This clonotype was obtained from a human donor in good health (CMV status not recorded). Some clones in this sample may be carry-over from other donors' samples. The sample consisted of CD8+ T cells from cultured PBMCs, taken from culture after CMV antigen stimulation. The chain couples TRBV20-1 to TRBJ1-2, with TRBD1 as a possible D gene (6 bases). The CDR3 loop reads CSAQFSGEVNYGYTF. The DNA for the CDR3 is TGCAGTGCTCAATTCTCAGGGGAGGTCAACTATGGCTACACCTTC.